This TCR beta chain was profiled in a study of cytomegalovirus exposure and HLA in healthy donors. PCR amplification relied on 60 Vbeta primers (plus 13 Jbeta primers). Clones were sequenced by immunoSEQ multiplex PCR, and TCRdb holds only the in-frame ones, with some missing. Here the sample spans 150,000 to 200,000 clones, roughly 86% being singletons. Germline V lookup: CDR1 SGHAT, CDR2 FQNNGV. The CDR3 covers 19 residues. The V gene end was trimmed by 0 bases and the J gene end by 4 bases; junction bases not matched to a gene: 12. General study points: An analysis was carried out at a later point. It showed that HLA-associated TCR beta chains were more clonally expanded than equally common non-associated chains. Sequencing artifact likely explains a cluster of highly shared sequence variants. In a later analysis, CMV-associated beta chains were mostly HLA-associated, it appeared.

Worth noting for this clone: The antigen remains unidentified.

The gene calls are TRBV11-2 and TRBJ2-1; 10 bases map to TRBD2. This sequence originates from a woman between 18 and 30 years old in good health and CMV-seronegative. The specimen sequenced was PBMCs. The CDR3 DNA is TGTGCCAGCAGCTTAGACTTTTGGGCTAGCGGGGGATTATACAATGAGCAGTTCTTC. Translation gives CASSLDFWASGGLYNEQFF.